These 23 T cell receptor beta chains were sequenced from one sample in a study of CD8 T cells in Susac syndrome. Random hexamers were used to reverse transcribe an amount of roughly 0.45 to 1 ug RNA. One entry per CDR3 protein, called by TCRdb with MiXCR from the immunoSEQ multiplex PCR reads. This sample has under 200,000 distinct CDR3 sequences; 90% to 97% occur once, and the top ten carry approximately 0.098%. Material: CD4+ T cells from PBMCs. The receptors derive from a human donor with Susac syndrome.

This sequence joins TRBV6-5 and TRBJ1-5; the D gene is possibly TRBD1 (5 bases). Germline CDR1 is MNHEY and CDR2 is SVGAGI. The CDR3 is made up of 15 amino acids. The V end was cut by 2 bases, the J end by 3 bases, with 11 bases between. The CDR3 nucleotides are TGTGCCAGCAGTTACCGGGACGGACTCAATCAGCCCCAGCATTTT. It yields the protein CASSYRDGLNQPQHF.

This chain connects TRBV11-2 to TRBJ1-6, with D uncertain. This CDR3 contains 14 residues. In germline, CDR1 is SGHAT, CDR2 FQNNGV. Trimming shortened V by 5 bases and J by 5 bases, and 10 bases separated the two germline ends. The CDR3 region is CASSPQSHNSPLHF. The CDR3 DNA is TGTGCCAGCAGCCCTCAGAGTCATAATTCACCCCTCCACTTT.

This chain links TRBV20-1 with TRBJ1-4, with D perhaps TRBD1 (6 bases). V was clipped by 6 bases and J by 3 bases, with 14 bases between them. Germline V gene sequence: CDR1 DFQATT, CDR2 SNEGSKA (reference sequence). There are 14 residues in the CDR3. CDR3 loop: CSAPHRVSNEKLFF. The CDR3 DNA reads TGCAGTGCACCACACAGGGTCTCTAATGAAAAACTGTTTTTT.

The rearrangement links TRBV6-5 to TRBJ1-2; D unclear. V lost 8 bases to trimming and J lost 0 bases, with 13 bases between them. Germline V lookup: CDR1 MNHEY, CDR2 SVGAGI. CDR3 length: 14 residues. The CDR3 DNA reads TGTGCCAGCGGACGGTTACCTCCTAACTATGGCTACACCTTC. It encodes CASGRLPPNYGYTF.

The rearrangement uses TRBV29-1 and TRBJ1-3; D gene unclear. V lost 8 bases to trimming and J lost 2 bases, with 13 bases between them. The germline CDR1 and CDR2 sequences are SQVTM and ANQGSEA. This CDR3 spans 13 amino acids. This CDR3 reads CSTQQQPGNTIYF. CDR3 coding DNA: TGCAGCACTCAACAGCAACCTGGAAACACCATATATTTT. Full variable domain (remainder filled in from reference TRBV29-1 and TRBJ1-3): SAVISQKPSRDICQRGTSLTIQCQVDSQVTMMFWYRQQPGQSLTLIATANQGSEATYESGFVIDKFPISRPNLTFSTLTVSNMSPEDSSIYLCSTQQQPGNTIYFGEGSWLTVV.

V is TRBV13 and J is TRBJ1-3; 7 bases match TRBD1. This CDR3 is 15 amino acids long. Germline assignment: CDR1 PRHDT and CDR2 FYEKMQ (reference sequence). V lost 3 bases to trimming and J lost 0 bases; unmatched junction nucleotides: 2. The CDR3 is CASSFSGGSGNTIYF. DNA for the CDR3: TGTGCCAGCAGCTTTTCAGGGGGCTCTGGAAACACCATATATTTT.

The CDR3 DNA reads TGCAGTGCGCTAGCGGGGATAGAGACCCAGTACTTC. Translation: CSALAGIETQYF. V and J are TRBV20-1 and TRBJ2-5, with TRBD2 matching 9 bases. V shed 6 bases and J 4 bases; nucleotides not matched to a gene: 3. This CDR3 is built from 12 residues. Germline CDR1 DFQATT, CDR2 SNEGSKA (reference sequence).

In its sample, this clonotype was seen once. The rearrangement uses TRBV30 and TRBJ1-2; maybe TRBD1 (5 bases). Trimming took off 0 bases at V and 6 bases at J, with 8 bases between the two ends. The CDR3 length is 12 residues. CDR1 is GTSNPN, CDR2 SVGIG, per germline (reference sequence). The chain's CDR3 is CAWSVGVDGYTF. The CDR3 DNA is TGTGCCTGGAGTGTAGGGGTGGATGGCTACACCTTC.

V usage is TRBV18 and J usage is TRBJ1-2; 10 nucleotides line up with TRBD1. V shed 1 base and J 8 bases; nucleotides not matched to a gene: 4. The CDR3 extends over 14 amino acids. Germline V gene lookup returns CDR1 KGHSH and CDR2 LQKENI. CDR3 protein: CASSPRDRGRGYTF. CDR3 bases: TGTGCCAGCTCACCACGGGACAGGGGAAGAGGCTACACCTTC.

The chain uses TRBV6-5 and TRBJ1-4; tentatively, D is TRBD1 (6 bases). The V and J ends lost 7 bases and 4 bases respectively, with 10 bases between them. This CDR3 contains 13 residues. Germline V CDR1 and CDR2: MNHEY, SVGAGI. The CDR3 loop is CASMGRGNEKLFF. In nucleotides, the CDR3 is TGTGCCAGCATGGGCAGGGGTAATGAAAAACTGTTTTTT.

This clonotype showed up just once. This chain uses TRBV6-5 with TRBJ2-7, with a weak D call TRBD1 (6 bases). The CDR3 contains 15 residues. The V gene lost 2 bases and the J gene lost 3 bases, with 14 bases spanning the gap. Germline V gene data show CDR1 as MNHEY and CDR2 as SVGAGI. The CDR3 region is CASSYGASRGYEQYF. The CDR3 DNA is TGTGCCAGCAGTTACGGGGCTAGCAGGGGCTACGAGCAGTACTTC.

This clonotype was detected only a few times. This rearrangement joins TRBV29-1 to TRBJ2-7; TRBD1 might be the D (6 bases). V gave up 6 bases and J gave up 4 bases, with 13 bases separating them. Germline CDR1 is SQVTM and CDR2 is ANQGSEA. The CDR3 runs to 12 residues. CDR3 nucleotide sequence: TGCAGCGTCTCAGGGGCCTCTTACGAGCAGTACTTC. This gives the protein CSVSGASYEQYF.

This CDR3 is CSARDLTPADTQYF. DNA for the CDR3: TGCAGTGCTAGAGATTTAACCCCAGCAGATACGCAGTATTTT. The V gene is TRBV20-1, the J gene TRBJ2-3; D is undetermined. CDR3 size: 14 residues. From germline, CDR1 is DFQATT and CDR2 SNEGSKA (reference sequence). V was shortened by 0 bases and J by 4 bases, with 11 bases between the two germline ends.

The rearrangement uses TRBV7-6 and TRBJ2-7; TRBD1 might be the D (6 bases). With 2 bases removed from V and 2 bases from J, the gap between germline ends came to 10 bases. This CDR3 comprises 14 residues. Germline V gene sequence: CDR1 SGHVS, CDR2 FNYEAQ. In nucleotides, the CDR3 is TGTGCCAGCAGCTTATCGGACAGAGCCTACGAGCAGTACTTC. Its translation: CASSLSDRAYEQYF.

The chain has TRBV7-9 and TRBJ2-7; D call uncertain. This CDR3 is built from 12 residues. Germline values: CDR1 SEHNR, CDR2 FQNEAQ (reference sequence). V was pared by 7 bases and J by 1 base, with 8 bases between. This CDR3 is CASNPFSYEQYF. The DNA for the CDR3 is TGTGCCAGCAACCCCTTTTCCTACGAGCAGTACTTC.

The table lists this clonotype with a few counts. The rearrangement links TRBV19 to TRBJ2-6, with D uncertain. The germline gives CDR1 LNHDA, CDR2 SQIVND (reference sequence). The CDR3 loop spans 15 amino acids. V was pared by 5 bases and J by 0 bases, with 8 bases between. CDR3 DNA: TGTGCCAGTAGTCCCGCGGTCTCTGGGGCCAACGTCCTGACTTTC. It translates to CASSPAVSGANVLTF.

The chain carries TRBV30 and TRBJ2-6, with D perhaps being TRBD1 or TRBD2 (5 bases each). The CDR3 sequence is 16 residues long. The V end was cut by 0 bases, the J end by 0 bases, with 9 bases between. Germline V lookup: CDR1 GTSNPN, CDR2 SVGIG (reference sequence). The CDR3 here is CAWSVLGTSGANVLTF. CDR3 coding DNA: TGTGCCTGGAGTGTACTAGGGACCTCTGGGGCCAACGTCCTGACTTTC. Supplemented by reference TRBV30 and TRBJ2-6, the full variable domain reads SQTIHQWPATLVQPVGSPLSLECTVEGTSNPNLYWYRQAAGRGLQLLFYSVGIGQISSEVPQNLSASRPQDRQFILSSKKLLLSDSGFYLCAWSVLGTSGANVLTFGAGSRLTVL.

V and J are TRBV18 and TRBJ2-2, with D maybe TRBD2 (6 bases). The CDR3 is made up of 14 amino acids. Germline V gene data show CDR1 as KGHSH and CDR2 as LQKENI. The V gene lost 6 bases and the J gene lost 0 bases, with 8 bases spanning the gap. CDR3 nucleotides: TGTGCCAGCTCGGGACTGGCGAACACCGGGGAGCTGTTTTTT. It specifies CASSGLANTGELFF.

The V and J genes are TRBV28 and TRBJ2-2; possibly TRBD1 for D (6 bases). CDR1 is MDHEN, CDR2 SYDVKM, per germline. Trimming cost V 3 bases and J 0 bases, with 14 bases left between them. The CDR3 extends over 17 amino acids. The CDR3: CASSLGRGHPNTGELFF. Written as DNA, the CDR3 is TGTGCCAGCAGTTTGGGCCGGGGACATCCGAACACCGGGGAGCTGTTTTTT.

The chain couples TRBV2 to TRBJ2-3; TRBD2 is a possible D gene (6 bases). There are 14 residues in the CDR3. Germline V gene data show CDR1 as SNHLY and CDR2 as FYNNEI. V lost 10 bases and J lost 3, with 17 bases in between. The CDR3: CATARDSFTDTQYF. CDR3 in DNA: TGTGCCACCGCCCGGGACTCATTTACAGATACGCAGTATTTT.

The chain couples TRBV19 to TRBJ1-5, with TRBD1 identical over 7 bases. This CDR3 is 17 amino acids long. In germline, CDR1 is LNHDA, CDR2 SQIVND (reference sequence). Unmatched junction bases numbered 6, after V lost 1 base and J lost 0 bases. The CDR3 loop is CASSIAGQDYSNQPQHF. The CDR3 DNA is TGTGCCAGTAGTATAGCTGGACAGGATTATAGCAATCAGCCCCAGCATTTT.

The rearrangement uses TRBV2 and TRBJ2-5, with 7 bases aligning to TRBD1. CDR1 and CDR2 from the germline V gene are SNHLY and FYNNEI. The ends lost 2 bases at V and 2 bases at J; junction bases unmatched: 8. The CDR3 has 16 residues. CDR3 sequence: CASSETWGQLQETQYF. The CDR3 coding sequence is TGTGCCAGCAGTGAAACTTGGGGACAGTTGCAAGAGACCCAGTACTTC.

Written as DNA, the CDR3 is TGTGCCAGCACCCGAGAGTACAATCAGCCCCAGCATTTT. Its translation is CASTREYNQPQHF. J is TRBJ1-5 and V is TRBV6-2 or TRBV6-3; D is undetermined. Germline CDR1 MNHEY, CDR2 SVGEGT. The CDR3 consists of 13 residues. The V and J ends lost 7 bases and 3 bases respectively, with 10 bases between them.